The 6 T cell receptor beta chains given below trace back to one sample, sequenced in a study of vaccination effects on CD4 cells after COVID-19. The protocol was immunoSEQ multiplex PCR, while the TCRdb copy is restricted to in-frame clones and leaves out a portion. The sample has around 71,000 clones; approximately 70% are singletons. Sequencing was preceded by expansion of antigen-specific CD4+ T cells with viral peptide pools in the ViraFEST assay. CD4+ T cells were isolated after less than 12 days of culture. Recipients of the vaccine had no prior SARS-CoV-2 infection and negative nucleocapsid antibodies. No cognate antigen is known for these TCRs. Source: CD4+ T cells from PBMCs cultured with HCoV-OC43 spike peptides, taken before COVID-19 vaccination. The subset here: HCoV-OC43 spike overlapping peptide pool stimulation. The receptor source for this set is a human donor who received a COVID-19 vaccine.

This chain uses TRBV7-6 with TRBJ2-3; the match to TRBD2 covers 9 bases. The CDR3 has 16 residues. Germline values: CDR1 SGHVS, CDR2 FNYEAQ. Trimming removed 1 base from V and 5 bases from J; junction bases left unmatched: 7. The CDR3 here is CASSLVAGGPRDTQYF. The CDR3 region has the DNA TGTGCCAGCAGCTTAGTTGCGGGGGGGCCAAGAGATACGCAGTATTTT.

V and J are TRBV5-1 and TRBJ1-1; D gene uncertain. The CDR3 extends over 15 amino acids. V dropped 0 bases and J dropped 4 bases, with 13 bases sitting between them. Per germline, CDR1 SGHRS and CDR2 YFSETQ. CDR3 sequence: CASSLVNGFGTEAFF. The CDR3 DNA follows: TGCGCCAGCAGCTTGGTGAACGGTTTTGGCACTGAAGCTTTCTTT.

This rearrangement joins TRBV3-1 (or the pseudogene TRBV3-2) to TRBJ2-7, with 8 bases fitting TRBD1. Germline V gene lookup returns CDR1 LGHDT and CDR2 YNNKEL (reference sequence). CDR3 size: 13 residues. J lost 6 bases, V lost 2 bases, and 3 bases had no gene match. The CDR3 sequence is CASSQRTGSEQYV. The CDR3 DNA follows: TGTGCCAGCAGCCAACGGACAGGGTCCGAGCAGTACGTC.

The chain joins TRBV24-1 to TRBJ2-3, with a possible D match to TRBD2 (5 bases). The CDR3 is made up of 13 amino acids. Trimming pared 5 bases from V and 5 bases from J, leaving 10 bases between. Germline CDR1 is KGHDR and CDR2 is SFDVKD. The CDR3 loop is CATSVGSLDTQYF. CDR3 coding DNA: TGTGCCACCAGTGTAGGGAGTTTAGATACGCAGTATTTT.

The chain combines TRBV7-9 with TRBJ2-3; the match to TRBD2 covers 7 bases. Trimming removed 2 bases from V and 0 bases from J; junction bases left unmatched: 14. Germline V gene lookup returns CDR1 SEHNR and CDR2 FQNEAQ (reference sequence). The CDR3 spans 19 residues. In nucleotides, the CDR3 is TGTGCCAGCAGCTTATCAGTTTTTTTTGGCGGGGGTAGCACAGATACGCAGTATTTT. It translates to CASSLSVFFGGGSTDTQYF.

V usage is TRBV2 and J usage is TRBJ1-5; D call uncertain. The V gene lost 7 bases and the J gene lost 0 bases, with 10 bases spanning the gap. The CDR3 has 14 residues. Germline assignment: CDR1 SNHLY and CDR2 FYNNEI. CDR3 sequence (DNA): TGTGCCAGCATGGCAGATTATAGCAATCAGCCCCAGCATTTT. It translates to CASMADYSNQPQHF.